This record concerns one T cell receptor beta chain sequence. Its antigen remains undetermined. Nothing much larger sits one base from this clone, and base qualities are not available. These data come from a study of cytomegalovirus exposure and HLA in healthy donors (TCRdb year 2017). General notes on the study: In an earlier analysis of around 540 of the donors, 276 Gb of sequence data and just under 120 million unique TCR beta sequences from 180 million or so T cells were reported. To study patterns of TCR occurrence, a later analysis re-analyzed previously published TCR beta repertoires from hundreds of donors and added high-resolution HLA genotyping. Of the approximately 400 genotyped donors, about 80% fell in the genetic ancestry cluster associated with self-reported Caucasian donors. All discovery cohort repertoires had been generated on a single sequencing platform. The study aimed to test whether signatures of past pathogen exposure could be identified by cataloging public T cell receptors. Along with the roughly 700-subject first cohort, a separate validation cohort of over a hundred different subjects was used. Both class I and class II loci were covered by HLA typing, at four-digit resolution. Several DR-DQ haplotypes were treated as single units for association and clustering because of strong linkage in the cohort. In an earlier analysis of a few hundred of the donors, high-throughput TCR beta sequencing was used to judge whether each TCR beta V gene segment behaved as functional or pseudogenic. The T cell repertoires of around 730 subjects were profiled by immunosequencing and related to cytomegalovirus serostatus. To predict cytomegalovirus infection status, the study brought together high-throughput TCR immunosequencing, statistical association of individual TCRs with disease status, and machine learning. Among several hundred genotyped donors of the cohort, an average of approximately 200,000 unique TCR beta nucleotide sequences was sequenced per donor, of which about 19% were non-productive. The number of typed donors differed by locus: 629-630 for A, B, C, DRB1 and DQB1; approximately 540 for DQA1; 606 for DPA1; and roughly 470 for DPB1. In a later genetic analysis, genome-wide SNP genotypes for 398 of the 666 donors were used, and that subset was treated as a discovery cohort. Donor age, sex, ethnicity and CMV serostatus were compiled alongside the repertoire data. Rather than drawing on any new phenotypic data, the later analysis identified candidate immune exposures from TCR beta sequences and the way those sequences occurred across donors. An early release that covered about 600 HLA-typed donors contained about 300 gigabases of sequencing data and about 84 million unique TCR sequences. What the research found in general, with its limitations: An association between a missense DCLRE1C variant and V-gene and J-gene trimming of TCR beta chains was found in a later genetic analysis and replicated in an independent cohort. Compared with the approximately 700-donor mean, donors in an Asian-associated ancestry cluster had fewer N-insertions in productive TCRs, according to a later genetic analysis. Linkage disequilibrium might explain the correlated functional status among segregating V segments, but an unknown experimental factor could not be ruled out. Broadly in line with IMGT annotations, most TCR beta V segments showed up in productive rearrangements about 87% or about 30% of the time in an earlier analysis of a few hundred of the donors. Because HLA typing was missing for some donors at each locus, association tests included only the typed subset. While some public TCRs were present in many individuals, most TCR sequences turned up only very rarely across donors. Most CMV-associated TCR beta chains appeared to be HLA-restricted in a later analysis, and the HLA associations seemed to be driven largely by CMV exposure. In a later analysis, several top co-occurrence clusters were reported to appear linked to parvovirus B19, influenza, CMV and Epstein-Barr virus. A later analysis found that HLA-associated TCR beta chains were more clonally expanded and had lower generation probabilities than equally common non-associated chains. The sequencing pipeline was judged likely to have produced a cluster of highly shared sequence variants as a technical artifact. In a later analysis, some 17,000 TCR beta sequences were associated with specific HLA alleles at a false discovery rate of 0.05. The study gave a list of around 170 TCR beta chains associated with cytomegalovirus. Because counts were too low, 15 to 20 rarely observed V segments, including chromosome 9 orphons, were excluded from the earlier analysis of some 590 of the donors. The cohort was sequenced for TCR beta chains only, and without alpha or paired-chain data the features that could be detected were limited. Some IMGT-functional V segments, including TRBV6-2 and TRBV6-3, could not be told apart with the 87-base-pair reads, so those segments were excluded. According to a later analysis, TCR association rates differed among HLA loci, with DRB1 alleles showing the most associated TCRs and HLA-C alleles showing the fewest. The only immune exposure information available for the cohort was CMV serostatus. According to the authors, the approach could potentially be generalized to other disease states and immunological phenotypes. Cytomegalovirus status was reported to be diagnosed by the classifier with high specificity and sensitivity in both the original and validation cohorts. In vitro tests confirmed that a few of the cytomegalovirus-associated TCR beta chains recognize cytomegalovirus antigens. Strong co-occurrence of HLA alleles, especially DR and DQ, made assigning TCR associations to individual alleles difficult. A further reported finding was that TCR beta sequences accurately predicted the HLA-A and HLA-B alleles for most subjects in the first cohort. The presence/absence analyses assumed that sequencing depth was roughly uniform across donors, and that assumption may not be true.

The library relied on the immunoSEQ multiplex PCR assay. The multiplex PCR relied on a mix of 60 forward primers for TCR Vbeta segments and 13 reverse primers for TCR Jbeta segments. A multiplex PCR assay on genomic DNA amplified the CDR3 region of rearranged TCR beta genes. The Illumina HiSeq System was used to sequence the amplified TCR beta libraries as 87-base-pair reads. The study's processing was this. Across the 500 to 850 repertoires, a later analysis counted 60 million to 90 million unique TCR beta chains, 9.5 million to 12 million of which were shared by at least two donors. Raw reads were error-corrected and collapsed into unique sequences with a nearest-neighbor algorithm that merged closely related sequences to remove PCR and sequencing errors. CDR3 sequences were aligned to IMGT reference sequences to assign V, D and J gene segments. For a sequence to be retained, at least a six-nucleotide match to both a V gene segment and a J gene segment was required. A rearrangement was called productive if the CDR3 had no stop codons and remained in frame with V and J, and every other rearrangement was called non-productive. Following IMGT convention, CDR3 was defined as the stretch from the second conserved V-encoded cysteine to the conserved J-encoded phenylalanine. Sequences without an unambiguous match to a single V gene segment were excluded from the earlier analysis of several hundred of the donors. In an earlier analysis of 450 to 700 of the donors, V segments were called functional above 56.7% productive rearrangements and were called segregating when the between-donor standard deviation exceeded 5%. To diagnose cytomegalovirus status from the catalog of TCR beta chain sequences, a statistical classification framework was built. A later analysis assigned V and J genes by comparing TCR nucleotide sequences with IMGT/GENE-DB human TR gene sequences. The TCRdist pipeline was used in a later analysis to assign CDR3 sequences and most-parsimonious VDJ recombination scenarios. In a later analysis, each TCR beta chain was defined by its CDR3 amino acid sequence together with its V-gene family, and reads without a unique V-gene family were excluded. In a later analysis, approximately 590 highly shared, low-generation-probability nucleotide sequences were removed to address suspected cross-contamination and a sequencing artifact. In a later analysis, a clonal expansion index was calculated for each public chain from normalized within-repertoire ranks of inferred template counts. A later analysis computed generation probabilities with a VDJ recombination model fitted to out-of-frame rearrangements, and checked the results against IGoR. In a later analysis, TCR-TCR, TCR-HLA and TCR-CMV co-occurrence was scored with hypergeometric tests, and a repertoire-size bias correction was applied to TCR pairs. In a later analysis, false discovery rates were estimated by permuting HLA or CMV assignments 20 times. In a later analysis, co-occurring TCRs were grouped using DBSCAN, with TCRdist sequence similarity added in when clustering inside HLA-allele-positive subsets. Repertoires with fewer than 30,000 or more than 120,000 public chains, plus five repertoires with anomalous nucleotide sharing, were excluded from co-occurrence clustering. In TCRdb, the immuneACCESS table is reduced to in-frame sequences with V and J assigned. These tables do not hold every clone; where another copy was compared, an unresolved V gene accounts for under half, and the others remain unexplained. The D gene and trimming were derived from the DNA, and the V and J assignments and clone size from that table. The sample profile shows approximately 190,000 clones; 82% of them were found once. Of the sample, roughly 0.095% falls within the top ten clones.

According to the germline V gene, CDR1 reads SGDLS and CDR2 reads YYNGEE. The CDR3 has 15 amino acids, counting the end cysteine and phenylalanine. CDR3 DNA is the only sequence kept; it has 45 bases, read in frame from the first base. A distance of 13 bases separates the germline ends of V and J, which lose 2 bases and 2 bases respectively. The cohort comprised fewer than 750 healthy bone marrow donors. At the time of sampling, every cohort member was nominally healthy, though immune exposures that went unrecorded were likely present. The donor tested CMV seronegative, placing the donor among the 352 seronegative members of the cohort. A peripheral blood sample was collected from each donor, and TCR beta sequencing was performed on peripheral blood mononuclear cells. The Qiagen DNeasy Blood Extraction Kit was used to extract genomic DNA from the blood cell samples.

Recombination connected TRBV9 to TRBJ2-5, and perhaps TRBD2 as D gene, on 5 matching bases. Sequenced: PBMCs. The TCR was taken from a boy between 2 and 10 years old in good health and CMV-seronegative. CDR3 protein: CASSVGVGSQETQYF. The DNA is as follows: TGTGCCAGCAGCGTGGGAGTGGGGTCTCAAGAGACCCAGTACTTC.